This T cell receptor beta chain was sequenced for a study of blood T cell repertoires in COVID-19. Study summary: Italy, Spain and the United States were the sources of the convalescent and acute COVID-19 samples.

There are 15 residues in the CDR3. Looked up from germline, CDR1 is SGHRS and CDR2 is YFSETQ. J gave up 5 bases and V 7 bases, and 8 bases lay outside the gene matches. Produced via immunoSEQ multiplex PCR; TCRdb's table is partial and in-frame only. The sample has 190,000 or so clones, around 85% seen once. Sequenced material: PBMCs or T cells enriched from blood (not recorded which). This sequence was found in a man aged 40-49 years who had recovered from COVID-19. The chain recombines TRBV5-1 with TRBJ2-3; 12 bases align to TRBD1. CDR3 nucleotides: TGCGCCAGCGCGCCGGGACAGGGGGCTGTAGATACGCAGTATTTT. It encodes CASAPGQGAVDTQYF.